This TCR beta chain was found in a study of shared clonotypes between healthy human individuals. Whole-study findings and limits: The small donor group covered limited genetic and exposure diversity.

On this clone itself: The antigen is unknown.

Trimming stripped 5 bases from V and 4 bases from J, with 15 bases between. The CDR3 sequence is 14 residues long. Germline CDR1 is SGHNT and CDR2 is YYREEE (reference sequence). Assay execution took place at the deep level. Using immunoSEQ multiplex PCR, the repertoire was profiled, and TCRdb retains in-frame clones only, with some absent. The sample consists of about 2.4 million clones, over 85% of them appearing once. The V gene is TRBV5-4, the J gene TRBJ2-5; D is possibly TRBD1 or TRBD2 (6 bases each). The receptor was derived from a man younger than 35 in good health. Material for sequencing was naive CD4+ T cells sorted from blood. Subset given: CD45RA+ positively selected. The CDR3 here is CASSYRGPGETQYF. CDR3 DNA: TGTGCCAGCAGTTACCGGGGGCCAGGAGAGACCCAGTACTTC.